This TCR beta chain came from a study of blood T cells in healthy people across ages. Study-wide points: For the donors, CMV status was unknown and possibly confounded expanded clonotype changes. Roughly linear declines in TCR beta diversity per million T cells occurred with age.

PCR was performed a second time for roughly 7 to 12 cycles using a sample-barcoded 5' primer and a J-beta primer mix. Each cDNA molecule carried a tag from a template-switch adaptor that contained 12 random nucleotides. TCRdb reprocessed the 5' RACE reads via MiXCR and lists one record per CDR3 protein. The sample includes around 1,500,000 distinct CDR3 sequences, 42% seen only once; the top ten take under 8%. On this clonotype: Its antigen is undetermined.

The material sequenced was blood. The source is a woman aged 18-30 years in good health.

CDR3 sequence reads: CASSPDLVGQGMGNIQYF. The CDR3 coding sequence is TGTGCCAGCAGCCCCGACCTAGTGGGACAGGGTATGGGGAACATTCAGTACTTC. V and J are TRBV4-2 and TRBJ2-4; 9 bases align to TRBD1. Germline V CDR1 and CDR2: LGHNA, YNFKEQ. The CDR3 spans 18 residues. V was clipped by 4 bases and J by 7 bases; unmatched bases: 17.